These 21 T cell receptor beta chains were sequenced from one sample in a study of shared clonotypes between healthy human individuals (dated by TCRdb to the early 2020s). The method behind the library was the immunoSEQ multiplex PCR assay. TCRdb holds this immuneACCESS table with in-frame rearrangements only. Some clones are missing; in checked studies, unresolved V genes explain under half, and the rest has no known cause. This sample lists about 530,000 clones; 60% to 80% were detected once. Around 13% of the sample lies in the top ten. The specimen sequenced was PBMCs. The receptors were sampled from a woman aged 40-49 years in good health. Some clones in this sample may be carry-over from other donors' samples.

The V gene is TRBV7-8, the J gene TRBJ2-1, with D possibly matching TRBD1 (6 bases). Per germline, CDR1 SGHVS and CDR2 FQNEAQ. The CDR3 length is 18 residues. V was shortened by 0 bases and J by 0 bases, with 15 bases between the two germline ends. CDR3 in amino acids: CASSLAVVGTSSYNEQFF. In DNA, the CDR3 is TGTGCCAGCAGCTTAGCGGTTGTGGGGACAAGCTCCTACAATGAGCAGTTCTTC.

This clone has just a few counts. This chain connects TRBV5-4 to TRBJ1-1; tentatively, D is TRBD1 (6 bases). Trimming shortened V by 5 bases and J by 4 bases, and 15 bases separated the two germline ends. CDR1 and CDR2 from the germline V gene are SGHNT and YYREEE (reference sequence). The CDR3 has 14 amino acids. CDR3 in amino acids: CASRQQGHSTEAFF. The CDR3 DNA reads as TGTGCCAGCAGACAGCAGGGGCACAGCACTGAAGCTTTCTTT.

The V call is TRBV27, the J call TRBJ2-1, with TRBD2 identical over 11 bases. J was trimmed by 3 bases and V by 6 bases; bases with no gene match: 1. The CDR3 has 14 amino acids. The V gene's germline CDR1 is MNHEY and CDR2 SMNVEV (reference sequence). The CDR3 coding sequence is TGTGCCAGCAGACTAGCGGGAGTCTACAATGAGCAGTTCTTC. Its protein product is CASRLAGVYNEQFF.

The chain recombines TRBV6-1 with TRBJ2-7, with D perhaps matching TRBD1 (6 bases). CDR1 is MNHNS, CDR2 SASEGT, per germline. Between the trimmed V and J ends, which lost 8 bases and 3 bases, there was a span of 14 bases. The CDR3 loop spans 13 amino acids. This CDR3 reads CASGLTGSYEQYF. The CDR3 region has the DNA TGTGCCAGCGGGCTGACAGGAAGCTACGAGCAGTACTTC.

The V call is TRBV29-1, the J call TRBJ1-1, with D perhaps TRBD1 (6 bases). Trimming took off 0 bases at V and 1 base at J, with 15 bases between the two ends. Germline lookup yields CDR1 SQVTM and CDR2 ANQGSEA. CDR3 size: 16 residues. CDR3 DNA: TGCAGCGTTGAAGATCTCGGGGCGACAGGGAACACTGAAGCTTTCTTT. Translating gives CSVEDLGATGNTEAFF.

Here the CDR3 DNA reads TGTGCCAGCAGACCCCGGGCGCGGGGTGTTTGGTCTAGCGGGTCGATACTAGAGACCCAGTACTTC. Its protein is CASRPRARGVWSSGSILETQYF. The rearrangement uses TRBV27 and TRBJ2-5, with 8 bases matching TRBD2. Germline CDR1 reads MNHEY; CDR2 reads SMNVEV (reference sequence). The CDR3 runs to 22 residues. Trimming at V came to 6 bases and at J to 4 bases, leaving 31 bases not matched to a gene.

This clone appeared a single time. V usage is TRBV6-1 and J usage is TRBJ1-2, with D unresolved. With 0 bases removed from V and 3 bases from J, the gap between germline ends came to 8 bases. The CDR3 has 14 amino acids. Germline CDR1 is MNHNS and CDR2 is SASEGT. CDR3 sequence (DNA): TGTGCCAGCAGTGAAGCAGTAAGACACTATGGCTACACCTTC. Its translation is CASSEAVRHYGYTF.

This clone was counted a single time. The chain has TRBV30 and TRBJ1-2, with D perhaps matching TRBD1 (5 bases). Trimming pared 0 bases from V and 7 bases from J, leaving 12 bases between. The germline gives CDR1 GTSNPN, CDR2 SVGIG (reference sequence). The CDR3 sequence is 13 residues long. CDR3 DNA sequence: TGTGCCTGGAGTGTAAGCAGGGAGAGTGGCTACACCTTC. It is translated as CAWSVSRESGYTF.

The chain employs TRBV6-5 and TRBJ1-5, with 9 bases that match TRBD1. The V gene's germline CDR1 is MNHEY and CDR2 SVGAGI. V trimming: 6 bases; J trimming: 6 bases; junction bases outside the gene matches: 6. The CDR3 has 14 amino acids. DNA for the CDR3: TGTGCCAGCAGAAGGGGGACAGGGCTTCAGCCCCAGCATTTT. This translates into CASRRGTGLQPQHF.

CDR3 amino acids: CASGLVPACGAFTFF. Written as DNA, the CDR3 is TGTGCTAGTGGTTTGGTCCCTGCGTGTGGGGCCTTTACGTTTTTT. The chain couples TRBV12-5 to TRBJ1-4; D might be TRBD1 (5 bases). This CDR3 comprises 15 residues. Looked up from germline, CDR1 is LGHNT and CDR2 is FRNRAP. V gave up 0 bases and J gave up 16 bases, with 21 bases separating them.

This chain joins TRBV30 and TRBJ1-2; 9 nucleotides line up with TRBD1. Germline V gene data show CDR1 as GTSNPN and CDR2 as SVGIG (reference sequence). V shed 0 bases, J shed 3 bases, and the junction held 11 bases outside the gene matches. The CDR3 runs to 17 residues. The CDR3 bases are TGTGCCTGGAGTGTACCCCCGGGACAGGGCTTCGACTATGGCTACACCTTC. Translation gives CAWSVPPGQGFDYGYTF. The full variable domain, in which reference TRBV30 and TRBJ1-2 provide the parts outside the CDR3, is SQTIHQWPATLVQPVGSPLSLECTVEGTSNPNLYWYRQAAGRGLQLLFYSVGIGQISSEVPQNLSASRPQDRQFILSSKKLLLSDSGFYLCAWSVPPGQGFDYGYTFGSGTRLTVV.

The chain carries TRBV6-1 and TRBJ2-7, with TRBD1 as a possible D gene (6 bases). V lost 7 bases and J lost 2, with 15 bases in between. The CDR3 contains 14 residues. Germline CDR1 is MNHNS and CDR2 is SASEGT. The CDR3 here is CASNNPGTPYEQYF. In nucleotides, the CDR3 is TGTGCCAGCAACAACCCCGGGACACCCTACGAGCAGTACTTC.

The rearrangement uses TRBV25-1 and TRBJ1-3; no firm D call. The germline gives CDR1 MGHDK, CDR2 SYGVNS. The CDR3 runs to 13 residues. V was trimmed by 7 bases and J by 4 bases, leaving 11 bases between them. The CDR3 region has the DNA TGTGCCAGCAAGTGGGGATCCGGAAACACCATATATTTT. This encodes CASKWGSGNTIYF.

The rearrangement joins TRBV5-1 to TRBJ2-5; D not certain. The ends were cut back, 4 bases at V and 5 bases at J, with 24 bases in the middle. Germline CDR1 SGHRS, CDR2 YFSETQ. This CDR3 has 17 amino acids. In DNA form, the CDR3 reads TGCGCCAGCAGCCTTGCGTTGACCGCACCCAGTGGGGAGACCCAGTACTTC. It translates to CASSLALTAPSGETQYF. The whole variable domain, filled in from reference TRBV5-1 and TRBJ2-5, reads KAGVTQTPRYLIKTRGQQVTLSCSPISGHRSVSWYQQTPGQGLQFLFEYFSETQRNKGNFPGRFSGRQFSNSRSEMNVSTLELGDSALYLCASSLALTAPSGETQYFGPGTRLLVL.

This sequence joins TRBV19 and TRBJ2-1; 10 bases line up with TRBD2. Germline assignment: CDR1 LNHDA and CDR2 SQIVND (reference sequence). CDR3 length: 15 residues. The junction had 8 bases not matched to a gene; V was cut back by 6 bases and J by 6 bases. This chain's CDR3 is CASSPLAGVVNEQFF. DNA for the CDR3: TGTGCCAGTAGCCCGCTAGCGGGAGTTGTCAATGAGCAGTTCTTC.

With regard to this clone: At one of its ends the junction is not consistent with the germline gene, which may arise from a read error. The chain joins TRBV30 to TRBJ1-6; perhaps TRBD1 as D (6 bases). The CDR3 is 12 residues long. Looked up from germline, CDR1 is GTSNPN and CDR2 is SVGIG (reference sequence). The CDR3 DNA sequence: TGCACCGGGGCAGGGGCTAACTCACCCCTCCACTTT. This gives the protein CTGAGANSPLHF. Variable domain in full (rest from reference TRBV30 and TRBJ1-6): SQTIHQWPATLVQPVGSPLSLECTVEGTSNPNLYWYRQAAGRGLQLLFYSVGIGQISSEVPQNLSASRPQDRQFILSSKKLLLSDSGFYLCTGAGANSPLHFGNGTRLTVT.

The rearrangement joins TRBV30 to TRBJ1-2; possible D gene TRBD1, 6 bases. The CDR3 is 15 residues long. Looked up from germline, CDR1 is GTSNPN and CDR2 is SVGIG (reference sequence). Trimming cost V 5 bases and J 4 bases, with 20 bases left between them. The CDR3 DNA reads as TGTGCCTGGGGGCCTACCTCAGGGGAGGGCTATGGCTACACCTTC. This translates into CAWGPTSGEGYGYTF.

CDR3 in amino acids: CASIPGLAAEQFF. CDR3 DNA: TGTGCCAGCATCCCGGGGCTAGCGGCCGAGCAGTTCTTC. V gene TRBV9 combines with J gene TRBJ2-1; 7 bases agree with TRBD2. The CDR3 contains 13 residues. Germline CDR1 SGDLS, CDR2 YYNGEE. Trimming took 6 bases from V and 10 from J; bases not matched to a gene: 10.

This sequence joins TRBV5-1 and TRBJ2-1, with D hard to call. CDR3 length equals 16 residues. Germline V gene data show CDR1 as SGHRS and CDR2 as YFSETQ. V dropped 0 bases and J dropped 3 bases, with 13 bases sitting between them. CDR3 region: CASSLDVKSFYNEQFF. As DNA, the CDR3 is TGCGCCAGCAGCTTGGATGTGAAGAGCTTCTACAATGAGCAGTTCTTC.

The genes are TRBV5-4 and TRBJ2-3, with 7 nucleotides matching TRBD1. The germline V gene encodes CDR1 SGHNT and CDR2 YYREEE (reference sequence). CDR3 length equals 15 residues. J lost 0 bases, V lost 4 bases, and 5 bases had no gene match. The CDR3 reads CASSPGTVSTDTQYF. The CDR3 region has the DNA TGTGCCAGCAGCCCCGGGACAGTAAGCACAGATACGCAGTATTTT.

The V gene is TRBV29-1, the J gene TRBJ2-2; no clear D gene. With 7 bases removed from V and 0 bases from J, the gap between germline ends came to 12 bases. The germline gives CDR1 SQVTM, CDR2 ANQGSEA. The CDR3 contains 14 residues. CDR3 in DNA: TGCAGCGCTAAAGATTATCCGAACACCGGGGAGCTGTTTTTT. Its protein product is CSAKDYPNTGELFF.